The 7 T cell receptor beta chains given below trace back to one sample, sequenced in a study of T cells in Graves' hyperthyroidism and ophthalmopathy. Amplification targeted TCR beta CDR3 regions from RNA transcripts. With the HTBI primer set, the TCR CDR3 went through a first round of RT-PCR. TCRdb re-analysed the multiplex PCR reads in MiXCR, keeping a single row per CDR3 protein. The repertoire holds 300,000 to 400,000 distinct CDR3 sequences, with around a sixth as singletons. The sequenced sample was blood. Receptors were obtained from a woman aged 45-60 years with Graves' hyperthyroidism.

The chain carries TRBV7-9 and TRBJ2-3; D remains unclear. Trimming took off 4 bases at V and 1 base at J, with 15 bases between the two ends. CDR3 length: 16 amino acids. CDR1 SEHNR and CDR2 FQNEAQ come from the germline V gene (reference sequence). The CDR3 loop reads CASSSLWGDGTDTQYF. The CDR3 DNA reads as TGTGCCAGCAGCTCACTTTGGGGTGACGGCACAGATACGCAGTATTTT.

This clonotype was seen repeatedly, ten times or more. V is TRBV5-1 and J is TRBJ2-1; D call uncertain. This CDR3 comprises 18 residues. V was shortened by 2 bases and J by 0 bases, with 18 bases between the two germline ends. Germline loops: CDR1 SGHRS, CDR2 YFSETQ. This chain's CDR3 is CASSLEPRRRSSYNEQFF. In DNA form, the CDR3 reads TGCGCCAGCAGCTTAGAACCACGTCGAAGAAGCTCCTACAATGAGCAGTTCTTC. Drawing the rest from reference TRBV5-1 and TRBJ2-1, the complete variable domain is KAGVTQTPRYLIKTRGQQVTLSCSPISGHRSVSWYQQTPGQGLQFLFEYFSETQRNKGNFPGRFSGRQFSNSRSEMNVSTLELGDSALYLCASSLEPRRRSSYNEQFFGPGTRLTVL.

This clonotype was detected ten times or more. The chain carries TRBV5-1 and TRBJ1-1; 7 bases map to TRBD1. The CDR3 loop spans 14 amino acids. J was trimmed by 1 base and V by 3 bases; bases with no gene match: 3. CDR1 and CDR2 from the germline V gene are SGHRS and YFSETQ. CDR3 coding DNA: TGCGCCAGCAGCTGGGGGGACAGGAACACTGAAGCTTTCTTT. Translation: CASSWGDRNTEAFF.

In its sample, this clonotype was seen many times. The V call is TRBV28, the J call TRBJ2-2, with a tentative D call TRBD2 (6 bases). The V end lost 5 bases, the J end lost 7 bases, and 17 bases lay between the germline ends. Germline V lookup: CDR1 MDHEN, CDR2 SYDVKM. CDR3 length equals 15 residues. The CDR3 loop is CASSPPWRENGELFF. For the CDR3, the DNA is TGTGCCAGCAGTCCCCCGTGGAGGGAGAACGGGGAGCTGTTTTTT.

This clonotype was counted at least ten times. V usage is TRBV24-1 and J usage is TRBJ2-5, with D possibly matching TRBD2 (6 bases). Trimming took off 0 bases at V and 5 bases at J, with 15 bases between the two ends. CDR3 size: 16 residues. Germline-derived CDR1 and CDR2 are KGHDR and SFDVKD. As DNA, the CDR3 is TGTGCCACCAGTGATTTGCGGTTCGGGGGAGAGGAGACCCAGTACTTC. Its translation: CATSDLRFGGEETQYF.

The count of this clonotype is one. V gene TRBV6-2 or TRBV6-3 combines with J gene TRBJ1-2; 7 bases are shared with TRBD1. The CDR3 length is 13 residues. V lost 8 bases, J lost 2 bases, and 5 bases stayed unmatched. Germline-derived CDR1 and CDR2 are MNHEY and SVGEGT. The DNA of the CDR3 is TGTGCCAGCCAGGGGGGGAACAACTATGGCTACACCTTC. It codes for CASQGGNNYGYTF.

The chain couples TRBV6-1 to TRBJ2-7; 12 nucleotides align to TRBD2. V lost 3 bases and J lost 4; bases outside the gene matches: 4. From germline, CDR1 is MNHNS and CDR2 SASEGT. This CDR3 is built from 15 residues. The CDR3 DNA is TGTGCCAGCAGTGAGACTAGCGGGAGTCCTTACGAGCAGTACTTC. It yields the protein CASSETSGSPYEQYF.